Described below is a single T cell receptor beta chain sequence and its context. What it recognizes is unknown. Germline V gives CDR1 SNHLY, CDR2 FYNNEI. The CDR3 is 15 residues long. Trimming pared 0 bases from V and 2 bases from J, leaving 11 bases between. This entry is derived from a study of shared clonotypes between healthy human individuals. The donors were all Caucasian adults (living in Nashville, Tennessee). Findings of the study overall: Tissue TCR repertoires likely differ from these blood-only repertoires.

Splitting of each subset's genomic DNA was done evenly across several immunoSEQ plates. The table came from immunoSEQ multiplex PCR; TCRdb's copy has only in-frame clones and leaves some out. The sample lists 450,000 or so clones, about 74% seen once, with approximately 12% in the top ten. Sequenced sample: PBMCs. The receptor comes from a woman between 40 and 50 years old in good health. Some clones in this sample may be carry-over from other donors' samples. The chain links TRBV2 to TRBJ2-7; TRBD1 might be the D (6 bases). CDR3 protein: CASSEAGTTAYEQYF. The CDR3 DNA is TGTGCCAGCAGTGAAGCTGGGACAACAGCCTACGAGCAGTACTTC.